This T cell receptor (beta chain) was retrieved from a study of blood T cell repertoires in COVID-19. Sequenced by immunoSEQ multiplex PCR; TCRdb stores in-frame clones only, minus some. The repertoire holds roughly 28,000 clones, with around 82% as singletons. The V and J ends lost 2 bases and 3 bases, in that order; junction bases with no gene match: 13. The CDR3 contains 18 residues. Germline-derived CDR1 and CDR2 are MNHEY and SMNVEV (reference sequence). Input material: peripheral blood. This TCR was recovered from a man older than 75 with active or convalescent COVID-19. The V gene is TRBV27, the J gene TRBJ2-3; 8 bases agree with TRBD1. The CDR3 loop reads CASSLEPGGGLRTDTQYF. CDR3 coding DNA: TGTGCCAGCAGTTTAGAGCCAGGGGGCGGATTGCGTACAGATACGCAGTATTTT.